A single sample is the source of the 2 T cell receptor beta chains below, sequenced in a study of blood T cell repertoires in COVID-19 (dated by TCRdb to 2020 to 2021). The method behind the library was the immunoSEQ multiplex PCR assay. The immuneACCESS repertoire file appears here via TCRdb, limited to in-frame rearrangements. These files lack a portion of the clones; in checked studies, under half of the deficit traces to unresolved V genes, and the cause of the others is not known. The sample contains approximately 270,000 clones, approximately 83% of them found a single time. Of the sample, 4% to 4.5% is held by the ten largest clones. What was sequenced was PBMCs or T cells enriched from blood (not recorded which). These TCRs come from a woman aged 30 to 39 who had recovered from COVID-19.

The V call is TRBV29-1, the J call TRBJ1-1; D unresolved. V lost 1 base and J 2 bases, leaving 8 bases between the germline ends. This CDR3 comprises 13 residues. Germline CDR1 SQVTM, CDR2 ANQGSEA. In DNA form, the CDR3 reads TGCAGCGTTGAAGCAGGCCTCAACACTGAAGCTTTCTTT. Its translation is CSVEAGLNTEAFF.

This clone was picked up one time. This chain joins TRBV30 and TRBJ2-5; 7 positions match TRBD2. Germline lookup yields CDR1 GTSNPN and CDR2 SVGIG (reference sequence). V lost 4 bases and J lost 5; bases outside the gene matches: 10. The CDR3 is 14 residues long. As DNA, the CDR3 is TGTGCCTGGAACTACGGCGGGAGAGGGGAGACCCAGTACTTC. Protein sequence: CAWNYGGRGETQYF.